This T cell receptor beta chain was profiled in a study of cytomegalovirus exposure and HLA in healthy donors. Study results and caveats: It was approximately 150 TCR beta chains that were listed as cytomegalovirus-associated. The authors later linked a missense DCLRE1C variant to TCR beta V- and J-gene trimming.

PCR involved 60 Vbeta and 13 Jbeta primers. Profiling relied on immunoSEQ multiplex PCR, and the TCRdb table lists in-frame clones only, not all of them. The table includes 89,000 or so clones, approximately 84% detected once. As regards this clone: Its matching antigen is unknown.

The sequenced sample consisted of PBMCs. This receptor was obtained from a woman aged 18-29 years in good health and CMV-seropositive.

This CDR3 is CASSFRGASRYEQYF. DNA of the CDR3: TGTGCCAGCAGCTTCAGGGGCGCAAGTCGCTACGAGCAGTACTTC. V is TRBV5-8 and J is TRBJ2-7; TRBD1 is a possible D gene (6 bases). The germline V and J ends were trimmed by 2 bases and 3 bases, with 15 bases remaining between them. The V gene's germline CDR1 is SGHTS and CDR2 YDEGEE. The CDR3 sequence is 15 residues long.